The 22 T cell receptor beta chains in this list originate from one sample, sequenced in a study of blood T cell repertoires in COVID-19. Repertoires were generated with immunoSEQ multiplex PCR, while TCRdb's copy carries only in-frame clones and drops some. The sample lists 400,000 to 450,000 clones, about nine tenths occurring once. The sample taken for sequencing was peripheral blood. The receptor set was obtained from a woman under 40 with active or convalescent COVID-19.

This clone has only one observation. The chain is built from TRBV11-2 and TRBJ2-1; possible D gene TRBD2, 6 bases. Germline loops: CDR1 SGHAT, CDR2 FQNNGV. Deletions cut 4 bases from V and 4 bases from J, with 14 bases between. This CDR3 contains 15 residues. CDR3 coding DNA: TGTGCCAGCAGCTCCCGGGAGTCTTATTACAATGAGCAGTTCTTC. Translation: CASSSRESYYNEQFF.

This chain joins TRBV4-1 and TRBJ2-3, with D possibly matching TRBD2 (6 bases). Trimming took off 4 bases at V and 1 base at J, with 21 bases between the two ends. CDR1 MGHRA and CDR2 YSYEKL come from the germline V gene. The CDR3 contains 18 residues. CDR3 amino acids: CASSRERRGAPGTDTQYF. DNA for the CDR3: TGCGCCAGCAGCCGGGAGAGGCGCGGGGCGCCGGGCACAGATACGCAGTATTTT.

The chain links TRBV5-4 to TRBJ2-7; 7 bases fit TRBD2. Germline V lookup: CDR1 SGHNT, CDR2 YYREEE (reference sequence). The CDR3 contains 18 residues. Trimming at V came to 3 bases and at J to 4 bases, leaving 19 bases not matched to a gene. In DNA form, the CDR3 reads TGTGCCAGCAGCTCGAGACAGAACCGCTTTGTAGCGGGTTACGAGCAGTACTTC. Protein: CASSSRQNRFVAGYEQYF. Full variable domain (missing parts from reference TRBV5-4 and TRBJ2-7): ETGVTQSPTHLIKTRGQQVTLRCSSQSGHNTVSWYQQALGQGPQFIFQYYREEENGRGNFPPRFSGLQFPNYSSELNVNALELDDSALYLCASSSRQNRFVAGYEQYFGPGTRLTVT.

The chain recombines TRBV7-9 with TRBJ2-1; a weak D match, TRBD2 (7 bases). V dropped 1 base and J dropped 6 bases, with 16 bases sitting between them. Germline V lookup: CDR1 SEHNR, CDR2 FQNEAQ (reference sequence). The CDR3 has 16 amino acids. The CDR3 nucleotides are TGTGCCAGCAGCTTAGTAGGTGGGGGGGCCGCCAATGAGCAGTTCTTC. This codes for CASSLVGGGAANEQFF.

The CDR3 sequence is CATSRDFLAGGYTF. The CDR3 nucleotides are TGTGCCACCAGCAGAGATTTTTTGGCGGGTGGCTACACCTTC. The V call is TRBV15, the J call TRBJ1-2; D not resolved. V lost 0 bases, J lost 7 bases, and 12 bases lay in between. CDR3 length: 14 amino acids. Germline assignment: CDR1 LNHNV and CDR2 YYDKDF (reference sequence).

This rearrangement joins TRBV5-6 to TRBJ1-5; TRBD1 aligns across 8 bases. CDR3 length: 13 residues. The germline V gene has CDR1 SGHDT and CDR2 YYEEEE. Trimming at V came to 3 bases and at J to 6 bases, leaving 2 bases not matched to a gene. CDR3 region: CASSSDRAQPQHF. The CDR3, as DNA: TGTGCCAGCAGCTCGGACAGGGCTCAGCCCCAGCATTTT.

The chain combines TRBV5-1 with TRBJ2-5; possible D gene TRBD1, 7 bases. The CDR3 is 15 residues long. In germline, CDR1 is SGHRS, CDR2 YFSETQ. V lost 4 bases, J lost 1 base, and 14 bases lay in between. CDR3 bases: TGCGCCAGCAGCGGGCGACAGGGACTCCAAGAGACCCAGTACTTC. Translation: CASSGRQGLQETQYF. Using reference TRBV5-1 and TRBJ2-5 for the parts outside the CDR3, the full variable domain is KAGVTQTPRYLIKTRGQQVTLSCSPISGHRSVSWYQQTPGQGLQFLFEYFSETQRNKGNFPGRFSGRQFSNSRSEMNVSTLELGDSALYLCASSGRQGLQETQYFGPGTRLLVL.

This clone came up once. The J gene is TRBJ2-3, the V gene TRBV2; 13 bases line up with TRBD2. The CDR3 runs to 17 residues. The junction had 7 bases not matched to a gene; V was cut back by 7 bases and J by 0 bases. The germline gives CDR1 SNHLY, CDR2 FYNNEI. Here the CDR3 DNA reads TGTGCCAGCACCGGACTAGCGGGAGTCCGTAGCACAGATACGCAGTATTTT. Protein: CASTGLAGVRSTDTQYF.

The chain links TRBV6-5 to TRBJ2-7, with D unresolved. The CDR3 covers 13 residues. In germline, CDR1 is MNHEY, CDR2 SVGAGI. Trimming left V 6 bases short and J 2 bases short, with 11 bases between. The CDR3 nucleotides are TGTGCCAGCAGGGCACCGATAACCTACGAGCAGTACTTC. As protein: CASRAPITYEQYF.

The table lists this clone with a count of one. CDR3 sequence reads: CASSAGTGNQPQHF. As DNA, the CDR3 is TGTGCCAGCAGCGCAGGGACAGGCAATCAGCCCCAGCATTTT. The V gene is TRBV5-6, the J gene TRBJ1-5; 7 bases agree with TRBD1. The trim removed 4 bases at V and 2 bases at J, leaving 3 bases unmatched. The germline V gene encodes CDR1 SGHDT and CDR2 YYEEEE. CDR3 length: 14 amino acids.

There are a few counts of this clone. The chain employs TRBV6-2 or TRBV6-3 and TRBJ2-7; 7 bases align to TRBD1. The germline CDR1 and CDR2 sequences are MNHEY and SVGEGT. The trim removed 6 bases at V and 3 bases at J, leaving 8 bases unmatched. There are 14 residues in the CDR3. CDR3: CASRPGTVFYEQYF. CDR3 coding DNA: TGTGCCAGCAGGCCTGGGACAGTTTTCTACGAGCAGTACTTC.

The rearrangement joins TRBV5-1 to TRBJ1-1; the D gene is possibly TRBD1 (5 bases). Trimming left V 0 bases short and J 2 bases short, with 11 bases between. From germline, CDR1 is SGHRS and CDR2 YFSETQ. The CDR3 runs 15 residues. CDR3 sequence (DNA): TGCGCCAGCAGCTTGGCCGGGGGTACAAACACTGAAGCTTTCTTT. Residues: CASSLAGGTNTEAFF.

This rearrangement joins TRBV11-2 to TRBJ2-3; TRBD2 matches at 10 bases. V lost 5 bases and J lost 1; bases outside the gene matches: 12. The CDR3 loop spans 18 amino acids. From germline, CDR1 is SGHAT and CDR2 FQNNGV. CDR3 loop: CASSPRGVLAGGTDTQYF. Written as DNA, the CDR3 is TGTGCCAGCAGCCCGAGGGGGGTCCTAGCGGGGGGCACAGATACGCAGTATTTT.

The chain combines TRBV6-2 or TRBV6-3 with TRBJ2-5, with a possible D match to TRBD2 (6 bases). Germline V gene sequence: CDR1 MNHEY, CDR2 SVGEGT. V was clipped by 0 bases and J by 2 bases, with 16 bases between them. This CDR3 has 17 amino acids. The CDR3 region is CASSYSPGRGKQETQYF. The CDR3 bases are TGTGCCAGCAGTTACTCACCCGGTCGCGGGAAACAAGAGACCCAGTACTTC.

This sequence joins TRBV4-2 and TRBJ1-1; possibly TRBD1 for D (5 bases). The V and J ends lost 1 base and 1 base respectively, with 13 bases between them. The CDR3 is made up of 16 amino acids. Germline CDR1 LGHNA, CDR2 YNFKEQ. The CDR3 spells CASSQVYQGKNTEAFF. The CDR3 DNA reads TGTGCCAGCAGCCAAGTTTACCAGGGAAAGAACACTGAAGCTTTCTTT.

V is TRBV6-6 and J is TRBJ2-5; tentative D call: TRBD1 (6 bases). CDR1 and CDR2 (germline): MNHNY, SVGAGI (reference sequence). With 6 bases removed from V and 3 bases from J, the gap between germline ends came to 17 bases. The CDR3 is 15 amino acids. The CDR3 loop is CASSRMQGGKETQYF. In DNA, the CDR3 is TGTGCCAGCAGCCGAATGCAAGGGGGAAAAGAGACCCAGTACTTC.

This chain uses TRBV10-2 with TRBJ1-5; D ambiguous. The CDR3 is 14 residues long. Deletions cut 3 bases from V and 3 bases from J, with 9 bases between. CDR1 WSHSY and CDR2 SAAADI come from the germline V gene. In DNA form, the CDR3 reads TGCGCCAGCAGTGAATCGGGGATCAATCAGCCCCAGCATTTT. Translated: CASSESGINQPQHF.

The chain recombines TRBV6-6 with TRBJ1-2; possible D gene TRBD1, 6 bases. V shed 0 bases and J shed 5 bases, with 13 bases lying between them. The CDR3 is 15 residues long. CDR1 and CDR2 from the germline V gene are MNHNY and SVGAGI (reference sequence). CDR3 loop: CASSYSDREQYGYTF. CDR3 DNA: TGTGCCAGCAGTTACTCGGACAGAGAACAATATGGCTACACCTTC.

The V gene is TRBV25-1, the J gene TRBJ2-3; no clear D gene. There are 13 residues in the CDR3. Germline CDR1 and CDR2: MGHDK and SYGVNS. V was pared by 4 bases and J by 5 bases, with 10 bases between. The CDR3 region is CASSVNAEDTQYF. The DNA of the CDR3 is TGTGCCAGCAGTGTAAACGCAGAAGATACGCAGTATTTT.

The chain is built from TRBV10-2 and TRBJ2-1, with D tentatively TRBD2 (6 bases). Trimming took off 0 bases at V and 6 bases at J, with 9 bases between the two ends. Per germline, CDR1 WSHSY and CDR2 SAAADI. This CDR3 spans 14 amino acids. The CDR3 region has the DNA TGCGCCAGCAGTGAGTCCCGGGGGTTCAATGAGCAGTTCTTC. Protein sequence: CASSESRGFNEQFF.

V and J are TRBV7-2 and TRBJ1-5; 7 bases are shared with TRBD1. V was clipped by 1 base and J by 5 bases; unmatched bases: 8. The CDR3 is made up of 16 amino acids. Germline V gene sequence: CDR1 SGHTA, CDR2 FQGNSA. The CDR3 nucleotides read TGTGCCAGCAGCTTAGTTGCGGGACAGTCTCATCAGCCCCAGCATTTT. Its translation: CASSLVAGQSHQPQHF.

CDR3 in amino acids: CASSVGVTGELFF. CDR3 sequence (DNA): TGTGCCAGCAGTGTCGGGGTCACCGGGGAGCTGTTTTTT. The genes are TRBV2 and TRBJ2-2, with D possibly being TRBD2 (5 bases). The CDR3 runs 13 residues. With 4 bases removed from V and 4 bases from J, the gap between germline ends came to 7 bases. CDR1 SNHLY and CDR2 FYNNEI come from the germline V gene.